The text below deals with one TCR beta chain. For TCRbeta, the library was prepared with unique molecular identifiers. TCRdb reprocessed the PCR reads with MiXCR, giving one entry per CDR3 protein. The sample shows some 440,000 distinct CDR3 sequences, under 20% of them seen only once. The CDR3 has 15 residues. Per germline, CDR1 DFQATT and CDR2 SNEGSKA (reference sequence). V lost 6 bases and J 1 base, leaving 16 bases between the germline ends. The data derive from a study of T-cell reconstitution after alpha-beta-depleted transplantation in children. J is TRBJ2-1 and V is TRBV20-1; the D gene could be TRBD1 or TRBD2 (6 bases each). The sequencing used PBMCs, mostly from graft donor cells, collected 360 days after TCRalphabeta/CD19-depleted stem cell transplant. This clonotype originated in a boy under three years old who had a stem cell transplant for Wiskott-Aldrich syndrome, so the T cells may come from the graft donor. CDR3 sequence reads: CSATGALSSYNEQFF. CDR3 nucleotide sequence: TGCAGTGCCACGGGGGCCCTGAGTTCCTACAATGAGCAGTTCTTC.